The 21 T cell receptor beta chains presented below share a single source sample, sequenced in a study of blood T cell repertoires in COVID-19. TCRdb's table, derived via immunoSEQ multiplex PCR, lists solely in-frame clones and lacks some. The data contain under 300,000 clones, over 75% of them singletons. Sequencing input: peripheral blood. Receptor source: a woman in her forties who had recovered from COVID-19.

This chain connects TRBV7-3 to TRBJ1-5, with a tentative D call TRBD1 (6 bases). The CDR3 runs 15 residues. Germline assignment: CDR1 SGHTA and CDR2 FQGTGA. Deletions cut 3 bases from V and 6 bases from J, with 15 bases between. The CDR3 nucleotides are TGTGCCAGCAGCTTCAACGCAGGGGTAGGTCAGCCCCAGCATTTT. Amino acids: CASSFNAGVGQPQHF.

The chain joins TRBV6-2 or TRBV6-3 to TRBJ2-5, with 11 bases lining up with TRBD2. The CDR3 spans 15 residues. The germline V gene has CDR1 MNHEY and CDR2 SVGEGT. Trimming at V came to 2 bases and at J to 4 bases, leaving 3 bases not matched to a gene. CDR3 DNA: TGTGCCAGCAGTTACGAACTAGCGGGGGCAGAGACCCAGTACTTC. Translation gives CASSYELAGAETQYF.

Worth noting for this clone: A junction boundary mismatches the germline segment, possibly from a read error. The chain combines TRBV6-1 with TRBJ2-7, with TRBD2 as a possible D gene (6 bases). The CDR3 covers 15 residues. The germline V gene encodes CDR1 MNHNS and CDR2 SASEGT. CDR3 protein: CASREDSGPPYEQYF. DNA for the CDR3: TGTGCCAGCAGGGAAGATAGCGGACCACCCTACGAGCAGTACTTC.

J is TRBJ2-5 and V is TRBV2; TRBD1 aligns across 7 bases. In germline, CDR1 is SNHLY, CDR2 FYNNEI. The V and J ends lost 3 bases and 1 base, in that order; junction bases with no gene match: 11. This CDR3 is built from 17 residues. CDR3 DNA: TGTGCCAGCAGTGAGAGGGGGCAGCAGGGTTCCCAAGAGACCCAGTACTTC. It yields the protein CASSERGQQGSQETQYF.

This chain links TRBV11-1 with TRBJ2-5, with D perhaps matching TRBD1 (5 bases). V dropped 5 bases and J dropped 1 base, with 8 bases sitting between them. Per the germline V gene, CDR1 is SGHAT and CDR2 is FQDESV (reference sequence). The CDR3 loop spans 13 amino acids. The CDR3 bases are TGTGCCAGCAGCCAGACAGTCCAAGAGACCCAGTACTTC. It yields the protein CASSQTVQETQYF.

This chain joins TRBV6-4 and TRBJ2-5, with 7 positions matching TRBD2. CDR1 MRHNA and CDR2 SNTAGT come from the germline V gene. Trimming at V came to 1 base and at J to 5 bases, leaving 1 base not matched to a gene. The CDR3 is made up of 13 amino acids. This chain's CDR3 is CASSDWEGETQYF. CDR3 nucleotide sequence: TGTGCCAGCAGTGACTGGGAGGGGGAGACCCAGTACTTC.

V is TRBV2 and J is TRBJ1-1; D unclear. The CDR3 is 14 amino acids. Trimming left V 2 bases short and J 4 bases short, with 11 bases between. Germline V gene sequence: CDR1 SNHLY, CDR2 FYNNEI. CDR3 in amino acids: CASSERFVATEAFF. Written as DNA, the CDR3 is TGTGCCAGCAGTGAACGATTTGTGGCCACTGAAGCTTTCTTT.

J is TRBJ1-5 and V is TRBV19, with TRBD1 matching 10 bases. The germline gives CDR1 LNHDA, CDR2 SQIVND (reference sequence). Unmatched junction bases numbered 11, after V lost 5 bases and J lost 4 bases. The CDR3 loop spans 17 amino acids. The CDR3 reads CASSLRTGGVLNQPQHF. The CDR3 DNA reads as TGTGCCAGTAGTTTACGGACAGGGGGAGTTCTAAATCAGCCCCAGCATTTT. Looking up the rest from reference TRBV19 and TRBJ1-5 gives the full variable domain: DGGITQSPKYLFRKEGQNVTLSCEQNLNHDAMYWYRQDPGQGLRLIYYSQIVNDFQKGDIAEGYSVSREKKESFPLTVTSAQKNPTAFYLCASSLRTGGVLNQPQHFGDGTRLSIL.

V gene TRBV5-4 combines with J gene TRBJ1-2; 10 bases line up with TRBD1. Germline assignment: CDR1 SGHNT and CDR2 YYREEE (reference sequence). J gave up 8 bases and V 2 bases, and 3 bases lay outside the gene matches. CDR3 length: 13 residues. The chain's CDR3 is CASSFSDRGGYTF. CDR3 bases: TGTGCCAGCAGCTTCTCGGACAGGGGGGGCTACACCTTC.

The V and J genes are TRBV11-3 and TRBJ2-3; tentatively, D is TRBD2 (6 bases). This CDR3 contains 14 residues. CDR1 and CDR2 (germline): SGHNT, YENEEA. Trimming removed 1 base at V and 2 bases at J, with 7 bases between. The CDR3 is CASSLAGVTDTQYF. CDR3 DNA sequence: TGTGCCAGCAGCTTAGCGGGAGTCACAGATACGCAGTATTTT.

This clone was seen a single time. This rearrangement joins TRBV28 to TRBJ2-3; TRBD2 matches at 9 bases. CDR1 and CDR2 from the germline V gene are MDHEN and SYDVKM. CDR3 length: 13 residues. The V gene end was trimmed by 11 bases and the J gene end by 3 bases; junction bases not matched to a gene: 6. CDR3 sequence reads: CAVSSGRTDTQYF. Here the CDR3 DNA reads TGTGCCGTATCGAGCGGGAGGACAGATACGCAGTATTTT. Together with reference TRBV28 and TRBJ2-3, the CDR3 gives the full variable domain: DVKVTQSSRYLVKRTGEKVFLECVQDMDHENMFWYRQDPGLGLRLIYFSYDVKMKEKGDIPEGYSVSREKKERFSLILESASTNQTSMYLCAVSSGRTDTQYFGPGTRLTVL.

This sequence joins TRBV4-1 and TRBJ2-2; D gene ambiguous. Trimming stripped 0 bases from V and 6 bases from J, with 11 bases between. In germline, CDR1 is MGHRA, CDR2 YSYEKL. This CDR3 comprises 15 residues. The CDR3 coding sequence is TGCGCCAGCAGCCAAGAACTAAGGAAGCCCGGGGAGCTGTTTTTT. It translates to CASSQELRKPGELFF.

J is TRBJ2-3 and V is TRBV15, with 8 bases identical to TRBD2. J lost 3 bases, V lost 5 bases, and 7 bases had no gene match. The CDR3 loop spans 15 amino acids. Per the germline V gene, CDR1 is LNHNV and CDR2 is YYDKDF (reference sequence). The CDR3 DNA sequence: TGTGCCACCAGCGGGAGCGGGAGTTGGACAGATACGCAGTATTTT. As protein: CATSGSGSWTDTQYF.

The chain carries TRBV5-1 and TRBJ2-7, with 8 bases lining up with TRBD1. V shed 4 bases and J 7 bases; nucleotides not matched to a gene: 7. The CDR3 runs to 13 residues. Germline loops: CDR1 SGHRS, CDR2 YFSETQ. The chain's CDR3 is CASSPDRVGEQYF. The DNA of the CDR3 is TGCGCCAGCAGCCCGGACAGGGTGGGGGAGCAGTACTTC.

The V call is TRBV19, the J call TRBJ1-4; D not certain. The V end was cut by 5 bases, the J end by 0 bases, with 10 bases between. In germline, CDR1 is LNHDA, CDR2 SQIVND (reference sequence). The CDR3 length is 15 residues. In DNA form, the CDR3 reads TGTGCCAGTAGTGTCCTATTAGCAACTAATGAAAAACTGTTTTTT. As protein: CASSVLLATNEKLFF. The full variable domain, with the rest looked up from reference TRBV19 and TRBJ1-4, is DGGITQSPKYLFRKEGQNVTLSCEQNLNHDAMYWYRQDPGQGLRLIYYSQIVNDFQKGDIAEGYSVSREKKESFPLTVTSAQKNPTAFYLCASSVLLATNEKLFFGSGTQLSVL.

The chain employs TRBV9 and TRBJ1-1, with D perhaps matching TRBD1 (6 bases). Germline loops: CDR1 SGDLS, CDR2 YYNGEE. Trimming stripped 4 bases from V and 1 base from J, with 14 bases between. The CDR3 spans 15 residues. The CDR3 DNA reads as TGTGCCAGCAGCCCCGGACAGTGGGGGAACACTGAAGCTTTCTTT. It translates to CASSPGQWGNTEAFF. Full variable domain (missing parts from reference TRBV9 and TRBJ1-1): DSGVTQTPKHLITATGQRVTLRCSPRSGDLSVYWYQQSLDQGLQFLIQYYNGEERAKGNILERFSAQQFPDLHSELNLSSLELGDSALYFCASSPGQWGNTEAFFGQGTRLTVV.

The count of this clone is one. V gene TRBV7-2 combines with J gene TRBJ2-1, with D perhaps TRBD2 (6 bases). This CDR3 has 18 residues. V lost 2 bases, J lost 7 bases, and 24 bases lay in between. Germline V CDR1 and CDR2: SGHTA, FQGNSA. The CDR3 nucleotides read TGTGCCAGCAGCTTATTAGATGGGGCCCCGCGGGACGGAAATGAGCAGTTCTTC. This translates into CASSLLDGAPRDGNEQFF.

The gene calls are TRBV4-3 and TRBJ2-7, with 7 nucleotides matching TRBD1. The CDR3 consists of 15 residues. Trimming took 0 bases from V and 3 from J; bases not matched to a gene: 5. Germline loops: CDR1 LGHNA, CDR2 YSLEER. The CDR3: CASSQEPRQGYEQYF. The CDR3 DNA sequence: TGCGCCAGCAGCCAAGAACCGCGACAGGGCTACGAGCAGTACTTC.

The rearrangement links TRBV5-5 to TRBJ2-3; 9 bases are shared with TRBD1. This CDR3 is built from 15 residues. Germline trimming cut 4 bases from V and 3 bases from J; bases unmatched to any gene: 6. CDR1 is SGHKS and CDR2 is YYEKEE in the germline V gene (reference sequence). This chain's CDR3 is CASSPYRGPTDTQYF. DNA of the CDR3: TGTGCCAGCAGCCCTTACAGGGGGCCGACAGATACGCAGTATTTT. The full variable domain, rest sourced from reference TRBV5-5 and TRBJ2-3, is DAGVTQSPTHLIKTRGQQVTLRCSPISGHKSVSWYQQVLGQGPQFIFQYYEKEERGRGNFPDRFSARQFPNYSSELNVNALLLGDSALYLCASSPYRGPTDTQYFGPGTRLTVL.

This clone was recorded a few times. The V gene is TRBV6-5, the J gene TRBJ1-6; 7 nucleotides align to TRBD1. The CDR3 contains 15 residues. CDR1 MNHEY and CDR2 SVGAGI come from the germline V gene. J lost 6 bases, V lost 6 bases, and 8 bases had no gene match. CDR3 in DNA: TGTGCCAGCAGAAGGACAGGCCGAACTAATTCACCCCTCCACTTT. It is translated as CASRRTGRTNSPLHF.

This sequence joins TRBV7-2 and TRBJ2-1; 8 bases are a match to TRBD2. V shed 1 base, J shed 4 bases, and the junction held 9 bases outside the gene matches. The CDR3 extends over 17 amino acids. CDR1 is SGHTA and CDR2 is FQGNSA in the germline V gene. This CDR3 is CASSLVGEREWYNEQFF. The DNA for the CDR3 is TGTGCCAGCAGCTTAGTGGGCGAGCGGGAGTGGTACAATGAGCAGTTCTTC.